The clone carrying this T cell receptor beta chain was seen repeatedly, ten times or more. Its target is not known. Looked up from germline, CDR1 is SGHTA and CDR2 is FQGNSA. CDR3 length equals 12 residues. The ends were cut back, 5 bases at V and 13 bases at J, with 15 bases in the middle. TCRdb re-analysed the 5' RACE reads in MiXCR, keeping a single row per CDR3 protein. The sample lists around 250,000 distinct CDR3 sequences; around 15% were seen once. This record comes from a study of T-cell memory formation after mild COVID-19. As for the study in general: Clusters were largely donor specific. Study findings and constraints: Clones that shrank (day 15 to 85) were balanced CD4/CD8, whereas later expanders leaned CD4+.

Source material: PBMCs or a T cell subset sorted from them (not recorded which). The source of this sequence is a man younger than 35 who had mild COVID-19 (a few samples of this study predate the infection). Cell type and time point are not known. The V gene is TRBV7-2, the J gene TRBJ2-1; tentatively, D is TRBD2 (5 bases). CDR3 nucleotide sequence: TGTGCCAGCAGCCTGATCTTCGGGGTTCAGTTCTTC. This translates into CASSLIFGVQFF.